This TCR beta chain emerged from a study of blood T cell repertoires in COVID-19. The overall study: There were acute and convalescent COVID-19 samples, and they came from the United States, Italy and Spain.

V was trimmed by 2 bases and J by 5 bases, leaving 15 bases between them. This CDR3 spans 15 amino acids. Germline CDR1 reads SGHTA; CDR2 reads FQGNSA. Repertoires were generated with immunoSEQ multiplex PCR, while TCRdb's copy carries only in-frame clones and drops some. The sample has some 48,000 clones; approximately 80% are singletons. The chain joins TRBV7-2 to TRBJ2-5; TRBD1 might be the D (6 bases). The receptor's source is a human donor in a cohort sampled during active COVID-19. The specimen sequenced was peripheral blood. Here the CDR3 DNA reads TGTGCCAGCAGCTTATCTGGGGGCGCAGGGGAGACCCAGTACTTC. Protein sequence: CASSLSGGAGETQYF.